This T cell receptor (beta chain) emerged from a study of blood T cell repertoires in COVID-19. The overall study: COVID-19 samples from acute and convalescent phases originated in the United States, Italy and Spain.

Assay used: immunoSEQ multiplex PCR; TCRdb lists only in-frame clones, some missing. The sample has about 280,000 clones, approximately 86% seen once. Germline V CDR1 and CDR2: PRHDT, FYEKMQ (reference sequence). This CDR3 is 15 amino acids long. V dropped 5 bases and J dropped 6; count of bases not matched to a gene: 5. This TCR came from a woman aged 25 to 45 who had recovered from COVID-19. The rearrangement links TRBV13 to TRBJ2-1; TRBD2 agrees at 12 bases. The sample comprised peripheral blood. CDR3 coding DNA: TGTGCCAGCAGCCCCGGACTAGCGGGACTCAATGAGCAGTTCTTC. Its translation: CASSPGLAGLNEQFF. Drawing the rest from reference TRBV13 and TRBJ2-1, the complete variable domain is AAGVIQSPRHLIKEKRETATLKCYPIPRHDTVYWYQQGPGQDPQFLISFYEKMQSDKGSIPDRFSAQQFSDYHSELNMSSLELGDSALYFCASSPGLAGLNEQFFGPGTRLTVL.